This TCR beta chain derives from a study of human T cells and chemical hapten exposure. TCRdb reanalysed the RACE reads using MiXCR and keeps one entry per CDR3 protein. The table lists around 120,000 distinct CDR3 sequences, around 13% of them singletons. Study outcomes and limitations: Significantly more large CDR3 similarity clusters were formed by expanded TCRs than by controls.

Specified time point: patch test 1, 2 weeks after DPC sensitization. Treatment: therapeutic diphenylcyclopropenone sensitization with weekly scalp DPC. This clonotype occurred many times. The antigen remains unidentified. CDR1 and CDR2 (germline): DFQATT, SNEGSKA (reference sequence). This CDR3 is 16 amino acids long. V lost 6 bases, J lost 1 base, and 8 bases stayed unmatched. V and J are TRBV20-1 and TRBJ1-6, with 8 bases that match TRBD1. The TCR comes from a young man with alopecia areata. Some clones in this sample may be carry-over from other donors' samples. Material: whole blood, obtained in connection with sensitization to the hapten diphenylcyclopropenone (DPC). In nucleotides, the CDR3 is TGCAGTGCGACCGGACAGGGAAATTCCTATAATTCACCCCTCCACTTT. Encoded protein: CSATGQGNSYNSPLHF.